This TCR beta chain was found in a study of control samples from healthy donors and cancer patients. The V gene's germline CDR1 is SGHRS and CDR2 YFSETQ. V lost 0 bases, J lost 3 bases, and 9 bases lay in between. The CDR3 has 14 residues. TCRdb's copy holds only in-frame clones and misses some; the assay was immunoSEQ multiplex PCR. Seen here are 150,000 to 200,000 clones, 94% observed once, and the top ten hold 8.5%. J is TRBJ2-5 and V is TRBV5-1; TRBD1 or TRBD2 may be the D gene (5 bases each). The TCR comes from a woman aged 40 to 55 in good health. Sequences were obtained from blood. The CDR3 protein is CASSLGDREETQYF. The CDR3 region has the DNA TGCGCCAGCAGCTTGGGGGACCGCGAAGAGACCCAGTACTTC.